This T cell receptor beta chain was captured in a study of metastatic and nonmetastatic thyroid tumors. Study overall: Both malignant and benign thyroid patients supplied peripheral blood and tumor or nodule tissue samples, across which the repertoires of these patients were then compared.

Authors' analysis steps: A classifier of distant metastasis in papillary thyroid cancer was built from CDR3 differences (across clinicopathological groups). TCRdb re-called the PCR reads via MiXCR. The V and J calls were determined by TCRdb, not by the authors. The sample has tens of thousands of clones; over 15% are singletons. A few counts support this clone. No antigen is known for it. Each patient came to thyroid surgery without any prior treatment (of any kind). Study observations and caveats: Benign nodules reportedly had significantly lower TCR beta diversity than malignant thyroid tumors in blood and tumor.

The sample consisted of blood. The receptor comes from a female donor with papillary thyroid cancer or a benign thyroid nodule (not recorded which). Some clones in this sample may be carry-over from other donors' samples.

The CDR3 DNA follows: TGTGCCACATCCCTATCCGGGACAGACTACGAGCAGTACTTC. It codes for CATSLSGTDYEQYF. This chain uses TRBV12-3 or TRBV12-4 with TRBJ2-7; TRBD1 aligns across 7 bases. The V and J ends lost 10 bases and 3 bases, in that order; junction bases with no gene match: 12. CDR3 length: 14 amino acids.